These T cell receptor beta chains were read from a single sample in a study of vaccination and CD4 T cells after COVID-19. TCRdb redid the calling of the PCR reads with MiXCR, one entry per CDR3 protein. Counted here are around 6,000 distinct CDR3 sequences, 15% to 20% occurring once; the ten biggest clones make up around 21%. These receptors' targets are unknown. The sample was CD4+ T cells from blood, cultured in vitro. These receptors were obtained from a human donor who had recovered from COVID-19. Each CDR3 is given with its conserved first and last residue. Each record gives: J gene, clone size, D gene, V gene, CDR3 protein, CDR3 DNA. The D gene is left open where the match is weak. A clone size is listed for some rows: how often the clone was seen (once, few, many), or a class if it is expanded.

J: TRBJ2-7; size: few; D: TRBD2; V: TRBV28; CDR3: CASGDYYEQYF; DNA: TGTGCCAGCGGGGACTACTACGAGCAGTACTTC
J: TRBJ1-5; size: few; D: NA; V: TRBV19; CDR3: CASNKQGEFEPQHF; DNA: TGTGCCAGTAATAAGCAGGGAGAATTTGAGCCCCAGCATTTT
J: TRBJ2-7; size: NA; D: TRBD1; V: TRBV20-1; CDR3: CSARPPGQGSEQYF; DNA: TGCAGTGCTAGGCCACCGGGACAGGGAAGCGAGCAGTACTTC
J: TRBJ1-3; size: few; D: TRBD1; V: TRBV20-1; CDR3: CSARDSGTGGGNTIYF; DNA: TGCAGTGCTAGAGACTCCGGGACAGGGGGTGGAAACACCATATATTTT
J: TRBJ1-2; size: NA; D: NA; V: TRBV4-1; CDR3: CASSREKGTLPRDYGYTF; DNA: TGCGCCAGCAGCCGCGAAAAAGGGACATTGCCCCGGGATTATGGCTACACCTTC
J: TRBJ2-6; size: NA; D: NA; V: TRBV6-2/TRBV6-3; CDR3: CASSQFLSFGANVLTF; DNA: TGTGCCAGCAGCCAATTCCTCTCGTTTGGGGCCAACGTCCTGACTTTC
J: TRBJ2-3; size: NA; D: NA; V: TRBV7-9; CDR3: CASSLLSTGSTDTQYF; DNA: TGTGCCAGCAGCTTATTGAGTACAGGTAGCACAGATACGCAGTATTTT
J: TRBJ2-5; size: few; D: TRBD2; V: TRBV7-9; CDR3: CASSLAGGWETQYF; DNA: TGTGCCAGCAGCTTAGCGGGGGGGTGGGAGACCCAGTACTTC
J: TRBJ1-3; size: few; D: NA; V: TRBV2; CDR3: CASSGDSGNTIYF; DNA: TGTGCCAGCTCAGGGGACTCTGGAAACACCATATATTTT
J: TRBJ1-6; size: medium-sized; D: NA; V: TRBV6-1; CDR3: CASRMGGNNSPLHF; DNA: TGTGCCAGCAGGATGGGGGGGAATAATTCACCCCTCCACTTT
J: TRBJ1-4; size: NA; D: TRBD1; V: TRBV28; CDR3: CASSLSVRGSRSANEKLFF; DNA: TGTGCCAGCAGTTTAAGTGTCAGGGGGTCGAGGTCAGCTAATGAAAAACTGTTTTTT
J: TRBJ1-5; size: NA; D: NA; V: TRBV10-2; CDR3: CASSQDAYNQPQHF; DNA: TGCGCCAGCAGCCAGGACGCCTACAATCAGCCCCAGCATTTT
J: TRBJ1-5; size: NA; D: NA; V: TRBV19; CDR3: CASSITASNQPQHF; DNA: TGTGCCAGTAGTATAACAGCTAGCAATCAGCCCCAGCATTTT
J: TRBJ1-1; size: few; D: NA; V: TRBV19; CDR3: CASSIGNTEAFF; DNA: TGTGCCAGTAGTATCGGGAACACTGAAGCTTTCTTT
J: TRBJ2-7; size: few; D: TRBD2; V: TRBV7-6; CDR3: CASSATTSVASYEQYF; DNA: TGTGCCAGCAGCGCTACGACTAGCGTTGCCTCCTACGAGCAGTACTTC
J: TRBJ2-7; size: once; D: NA; V: TRBV25-1; CDR3: CASSEAGFYEQYF; DNA: TGTGCCAGCAGTGAAGCAGGTTTCTACGAGCAGTACTTC
J: TRBJ1-1; size: few; D: NA; V: TRBV29-1; CDR3: CSVHTDNTEAFF; DNA: TGCAGCGTTCACACAGATAACACTGAAGCTTTCTTT
J: TRBJ1-1; size: few; D: NA; V: TRBV28; CDR3: CASSSGPQAFF; DNA: TGTGCCAGCAGTTCGGGCCCACAAGCTTTCTTT
J: TRBJ2-7; size: few; D: NA; V: TRBV5-8; CDR3: CASSRRLQGPYEQYF; DNA: TGTGCCAGCAGCCGAAGGCTACAGGGACCCTACGAGCAGTACTTC
J: TRBJ2-7; size: NA; D: NA; V: TRBV19; CDR3: CASSIRAGRGYEQYF; DNA: TGTGCCAGTAGTATACGGGCAGGGAGAGGCTACGAGCAGTACTTC
J: TRBJ2-1; size: NA; D: NA; V: TRBV2; CDR3: CASSAGGEQFF; DNA: TGTGCCAGCAGCGCAGGGGGGGAGCAGTTCTTC
J: TRBJ2-5; size: medium-sized; D: NA; V: TRBV20-1; CDR3: CSAEYGAVMETQYF; DNA: TGCAGTGCCGAATATGGTGCAGTTATGGAGACCCAGTACTTC
J: TRBJ1-2; size: medium-sized; D: NA; V: TRBV6-5; CDR3: CASSSIQTANYGYTF; DNA: TGTGCCAGCAGTTCCATACAGACGGCTAACTATGGCTACACCTTC
J: TRBJ2-1; size: few; D: NA; V: TRBV10-3; CDR3: CAISDNDEQFF; DNA: TGTGCCATCAGTGACAACGATGAGCAGTTCTTC
J: TRBJ2-3; size: NA; D: NA; V: TRBV11-2; CDR3: CASSTSTEDTQYF; DNA: TGTGCCAGCAGCACATCGACAGAAGATACGCAGTATTTT
J: TRBJ2-5; size: few; D: TRBD1; V: TRBV5-5; CDR3: CASSRGTGWIQETQYF; DNA: TGTGCCAGCAGCCGGGGGACAGGGTGGATCCAAGAGACCCAGTACTTC
J: TRBJ2-3; size: NA; D: TRBD2; V: TRBV2; CDR3: CASSSISGGPTDTQYF; DNA: TGTGCCAGCAGTTCTATTTCGGGAGGGCCAACTGATACGCAGTATTTT
J: TRBJ1-4; size: few; D: TRBD1; V: TRBV20-1; CDR3: CSARAGQGDEKLFF; DNA: TGCAGTGCTAGGGCGGGACAGGGAGATGAAAAACTGTTTTTT
J: TRBJ2-7; size: NA; D: NA; V: TRBV11-3; CDR3: CASKIGSEGDEQYF; DNA: TGTGCCAGCAAAATCGGGTCAGAAGGGGACGAGCAGTACTTC
J: TRBJ1-2; size: NA; D: NA; V: TRBV18; CDR3: CASSPGQLYGYTF; DNA: TGTGCCAGCTCACCCGGACAGCTCTATGGCTACACCTTC
J: TRBJ2-2; size: few; D: TRBD2; V: TRBV2; CDR3: CASRSGGLAGNTGELFF; DNA: TGTGCCAGCAGATCTGGTGGGCTAGCGGGGAACACCGGGGAGCTGTTTTTT
J: TRBJ2-2; size: few; D: TRBD2; V: TRBV12-3/TRBV12-4; CDR3: CASSFEAGGRTGELFF; DNA: TGTGCCAGCAGTTTCGAAGCGGGAGGCAGGACCGGGGAGCTGTTTTTT
J: TRBJ1-2; size: medium-sized; D: NA; V: TRBV6-1; CDR3: CAIEGNGWQGLYGYTF; DNA: TGTGCCATCGAGGGGAATGGGTGGCAGGGGCTCTATGGCTACACCTTC
J: TRBJ2-2; size: few; D: NA; V: TRBV6-2/TRBV6-3; CDR3: CASSFQGATGELFF; DNA: TGTGCCAGCAGTTTCCAGGGTGCCACCGGGGAGCTGTTTTTT
J: TRBJ1-2; size: few; D: NA; V: TRBV12-3/TRBV12-4; CDR3: CASSLRGDGYYGYTF; DNA: TGTGCCAGCAGTTTAAGGGGCGACGGTTACTATGGCTACACCTTC
J: TRBJ2-3; size: medium-sized; D: NA; V: TRBV20-1; CDR3: CSAQRGGEVDTQYF; DNA: TGCAGTGCTCAGAGAGGGGGGGAGGTAGATACGCAGTATTTT
J: TRBJ1-3; size: NA; D: NA; V: TRBV14; CDR3: CANPGTPHGTIYF; DNA: TGTGCCAACCCCGGGACTCCCCACGGCACCATATATTTT